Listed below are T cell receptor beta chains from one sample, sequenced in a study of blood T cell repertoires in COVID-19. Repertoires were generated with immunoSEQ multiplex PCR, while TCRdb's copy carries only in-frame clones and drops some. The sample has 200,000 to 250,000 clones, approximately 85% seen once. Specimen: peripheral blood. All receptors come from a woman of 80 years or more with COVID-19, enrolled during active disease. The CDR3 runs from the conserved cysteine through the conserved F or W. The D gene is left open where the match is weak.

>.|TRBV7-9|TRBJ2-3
CASSRTDTQYF
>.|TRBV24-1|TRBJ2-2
CATSDPLGAHNAGELFF
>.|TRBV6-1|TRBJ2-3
CASSERAIADTQYF
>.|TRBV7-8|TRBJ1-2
CASSLVPQANYGYTF
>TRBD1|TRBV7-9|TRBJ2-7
CASGLDRAGYEQYF
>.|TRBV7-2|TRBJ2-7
CASKTGTSYEQYF
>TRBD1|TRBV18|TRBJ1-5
CASSPGQGYQPQHF
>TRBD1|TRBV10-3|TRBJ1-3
CAIEGTAGNTIYF
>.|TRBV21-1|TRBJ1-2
CASSKGNVGGNGYTF
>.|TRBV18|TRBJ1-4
CASSTAATNEKLFF
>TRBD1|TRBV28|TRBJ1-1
CASSDQGAFTEAFF
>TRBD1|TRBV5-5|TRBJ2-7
CASSQSRGRLGEQYF
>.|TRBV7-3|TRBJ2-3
CASSLRGQADTQYF
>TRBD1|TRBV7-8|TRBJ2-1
CASSLGTGNEQFF
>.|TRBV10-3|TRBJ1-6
CAISESTISPLHF
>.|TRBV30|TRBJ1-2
CAWSVQVYGYTF
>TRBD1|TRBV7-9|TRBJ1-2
CASSSGQATYGYTF
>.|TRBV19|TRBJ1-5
CASSIFSGSNQPQHF
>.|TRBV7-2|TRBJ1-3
CASSLGEVRNTIYF
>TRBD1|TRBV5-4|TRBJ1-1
CASSLEQGASEAFF
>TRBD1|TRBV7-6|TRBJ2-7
CASSRAAGGKNYEQYF
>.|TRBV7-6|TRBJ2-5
CASSLTGTQETQYF
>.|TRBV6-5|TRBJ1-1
CASIVASGTEAFF
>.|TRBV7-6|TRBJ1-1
CASSLGLRNTEAFF
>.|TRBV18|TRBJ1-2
CASSLRQVDGYTF
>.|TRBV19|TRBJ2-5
CASSWAAEETQYF
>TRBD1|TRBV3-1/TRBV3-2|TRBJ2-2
CASSFRDRVTGELFF
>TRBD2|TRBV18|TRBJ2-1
CASSELAGNNEQFF
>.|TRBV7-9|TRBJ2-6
CASSGDSGANVLTF
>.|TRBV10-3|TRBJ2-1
CAISRLVGEQFF
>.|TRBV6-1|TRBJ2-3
CASSEALRLMEDTQYF
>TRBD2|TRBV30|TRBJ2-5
CAWIRTSGRSGTQYF
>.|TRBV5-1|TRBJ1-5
CASSLGQINQPQHF
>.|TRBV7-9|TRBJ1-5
CASSYSYSNQPQHF
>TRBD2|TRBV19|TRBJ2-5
CASSIVGRGLAGQETQYF
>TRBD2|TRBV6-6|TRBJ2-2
CASSWGIAGPGELFF
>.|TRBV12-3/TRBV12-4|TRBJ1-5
CASTFGGQPQHF
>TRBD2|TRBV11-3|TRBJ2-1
CASSLGGSGGGNEQFF
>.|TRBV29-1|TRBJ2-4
CSVQQSRGIQYF
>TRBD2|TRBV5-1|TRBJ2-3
CASSLRTSGSLGGYTDTQYF
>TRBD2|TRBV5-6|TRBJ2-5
CASSPGTSGLQETQYF
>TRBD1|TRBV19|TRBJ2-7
CASRTGGAPYEQYF
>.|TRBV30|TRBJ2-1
CAWRAGQYNEQFF
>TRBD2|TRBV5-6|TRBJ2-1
CASSQGLAGGKGYNEQFF
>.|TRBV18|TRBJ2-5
CASSPNSPPQETQYF
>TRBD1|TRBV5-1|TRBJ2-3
CASSRATGFTDTQYF
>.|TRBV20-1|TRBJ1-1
CSAAGGIEAFF
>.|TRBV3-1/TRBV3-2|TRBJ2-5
CASSPWDYQETQYF
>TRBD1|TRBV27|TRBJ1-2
CASRGTGHYGYTF
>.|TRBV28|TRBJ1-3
CASSLTSQPSGNTIYF
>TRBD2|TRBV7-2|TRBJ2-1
CASRPASGYNEQFF
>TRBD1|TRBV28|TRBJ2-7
CASSPPQGVYEQYF
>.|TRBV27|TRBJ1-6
CASSITGTYNSPLHF
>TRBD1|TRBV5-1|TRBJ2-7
CASSQGTAYEQYF
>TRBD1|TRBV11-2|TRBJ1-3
CASSPRQGMDGNTIYF
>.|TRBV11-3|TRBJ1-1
CASSFGGRTEAFF
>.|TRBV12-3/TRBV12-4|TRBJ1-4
CASSFFGGEKLFF
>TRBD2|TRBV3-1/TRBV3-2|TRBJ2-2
CASSLRDYQSFGELFF
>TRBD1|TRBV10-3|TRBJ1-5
CAIGSRTGSDSNQPQHF